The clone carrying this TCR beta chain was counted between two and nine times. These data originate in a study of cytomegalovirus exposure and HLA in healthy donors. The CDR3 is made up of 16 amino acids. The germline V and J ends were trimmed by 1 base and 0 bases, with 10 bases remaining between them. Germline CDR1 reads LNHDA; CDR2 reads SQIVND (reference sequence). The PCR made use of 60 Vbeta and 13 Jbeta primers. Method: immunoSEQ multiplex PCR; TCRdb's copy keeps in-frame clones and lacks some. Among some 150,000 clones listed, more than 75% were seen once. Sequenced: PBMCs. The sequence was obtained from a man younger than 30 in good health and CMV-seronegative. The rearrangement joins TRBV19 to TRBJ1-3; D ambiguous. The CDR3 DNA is TGTGCCAGTAGTATAGTAAGCGGAAACTCTGGAAACACCATATATTTT. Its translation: CASSIVSGNSGNTIYF.